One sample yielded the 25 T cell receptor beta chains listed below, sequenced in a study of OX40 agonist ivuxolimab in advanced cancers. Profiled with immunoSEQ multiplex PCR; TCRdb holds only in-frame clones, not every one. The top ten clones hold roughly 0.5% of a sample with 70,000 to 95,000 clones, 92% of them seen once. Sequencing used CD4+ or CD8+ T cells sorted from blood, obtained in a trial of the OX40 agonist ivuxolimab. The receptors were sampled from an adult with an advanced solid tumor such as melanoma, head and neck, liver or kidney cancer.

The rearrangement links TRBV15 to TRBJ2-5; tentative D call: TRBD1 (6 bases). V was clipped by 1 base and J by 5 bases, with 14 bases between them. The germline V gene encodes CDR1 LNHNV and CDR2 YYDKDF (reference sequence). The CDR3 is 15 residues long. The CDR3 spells CATSRAGVGPETQYF. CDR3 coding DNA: TGTGCCACCAGCAGAGCAGGGGTAGGTCCGGAGACCCAGTACTTC.

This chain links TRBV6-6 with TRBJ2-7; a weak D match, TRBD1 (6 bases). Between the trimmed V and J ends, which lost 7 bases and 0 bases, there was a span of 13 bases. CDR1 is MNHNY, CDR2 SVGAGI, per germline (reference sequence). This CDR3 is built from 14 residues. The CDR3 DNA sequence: TGTGCCAGCATGGACAGCCAATTCTCCTACGAGCAGTACTTC. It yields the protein CASMDSQFSYEQYF.

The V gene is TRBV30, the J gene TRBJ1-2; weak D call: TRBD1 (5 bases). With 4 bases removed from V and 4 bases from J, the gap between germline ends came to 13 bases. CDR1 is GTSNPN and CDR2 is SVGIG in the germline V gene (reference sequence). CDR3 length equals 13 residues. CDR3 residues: CAWIRRDPYGYTF. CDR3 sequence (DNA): TGTGCCTGGATTAGAAGGGACCCCTATGGCTACACCTTC.

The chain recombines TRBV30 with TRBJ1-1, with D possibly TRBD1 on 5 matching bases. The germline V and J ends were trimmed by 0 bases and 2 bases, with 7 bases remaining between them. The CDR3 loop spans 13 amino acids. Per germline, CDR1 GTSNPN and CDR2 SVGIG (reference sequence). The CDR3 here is CAWSVGDNTEAFF. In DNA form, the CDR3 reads TGTGCCTGGAGTGTAGGGGATAACACTGAAGCTTTCTTT.

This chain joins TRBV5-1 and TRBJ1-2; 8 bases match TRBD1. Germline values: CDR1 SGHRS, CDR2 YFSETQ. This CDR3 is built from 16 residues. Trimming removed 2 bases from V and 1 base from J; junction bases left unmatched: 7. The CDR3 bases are TGCGCCAGCAGCTTTACCGGACAGGGACTTAACTATGGCTACACCTTC. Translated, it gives CASSFTGQGLNYGYTF.

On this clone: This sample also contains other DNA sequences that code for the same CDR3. The CDR3 DNA follows: TGTGCCAGCAGCTTACGCCGCGGCACAGATACGCAGTATTTT. Protein: CASSLRRGTDTQYF. V usage is TRBV27 and J usage is TRBJ2-3; D is ambiguous. CDR3 length: 14 amino acids. The V gene's germline CDR1 is MNHEY and CDR2 SMNVEV (reference sequence). Trimming removed 6 bases from V and 1 base from J, with 11 bases in between.

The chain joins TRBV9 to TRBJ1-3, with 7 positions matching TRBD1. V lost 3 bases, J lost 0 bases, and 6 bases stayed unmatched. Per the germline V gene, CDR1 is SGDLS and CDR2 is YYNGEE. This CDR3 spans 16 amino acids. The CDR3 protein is CASSALGTDSGNTIYF. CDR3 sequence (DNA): TGTGCCAGCAGCGCCCTTGGGACAGACTCTGGAAACACCATATATTTT.

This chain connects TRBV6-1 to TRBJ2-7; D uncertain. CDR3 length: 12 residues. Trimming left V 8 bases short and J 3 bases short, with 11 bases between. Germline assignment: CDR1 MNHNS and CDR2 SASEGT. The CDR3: CASGEGLYEQYF. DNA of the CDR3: TGTGCCAGCGGGGAAGGCCTCTACGAGCAGTACTTC.

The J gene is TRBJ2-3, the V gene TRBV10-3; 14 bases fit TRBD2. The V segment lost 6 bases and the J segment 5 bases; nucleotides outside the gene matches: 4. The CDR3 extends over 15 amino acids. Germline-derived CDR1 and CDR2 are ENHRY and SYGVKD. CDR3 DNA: TGTGCCATCAGCAGACTAGCGGGAGGGCAAGATACGCAGTATTTT. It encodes CAISRLAGGQDTQYF.

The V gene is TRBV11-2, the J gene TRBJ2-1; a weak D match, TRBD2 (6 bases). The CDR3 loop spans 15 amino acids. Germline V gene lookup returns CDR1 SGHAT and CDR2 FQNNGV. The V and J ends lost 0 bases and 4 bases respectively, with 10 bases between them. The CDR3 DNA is TGTGCCAGCAGCTTAGAGCGGGGAAGATACAATGAGCAGTTCTTC. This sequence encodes CASSLERGRYNEQFF. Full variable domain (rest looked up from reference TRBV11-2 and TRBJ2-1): EAGVAQSPRYKIIEKRQSVAFWCNPISGHATLYWYQQILGQGPKLLIQFQNNGVVDDSQLPKDRFSAERLKGVDSTLKIQPAKLEDSAVYLCASSLERGRYNEQFFGPGTRLTVL.

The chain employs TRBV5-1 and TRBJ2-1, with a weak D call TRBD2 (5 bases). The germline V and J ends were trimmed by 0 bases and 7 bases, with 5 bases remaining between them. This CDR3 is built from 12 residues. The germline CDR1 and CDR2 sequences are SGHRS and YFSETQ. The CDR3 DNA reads TGCGCCAGCAGCTTGGGCGGGAATGAGCAGTTCTTC. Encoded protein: CASSLGGNEQFF. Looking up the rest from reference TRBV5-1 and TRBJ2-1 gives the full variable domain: KAGVTQTPRYLIKTRGQQVTLSCSPISGHRSVSWYQQTPGQGLQFLFEYFSETQRNKGNFPGRFSGRQFSNSRSEMNVSTLELGDSALYLCASSLGGNEQFFGPGTRLTVL.

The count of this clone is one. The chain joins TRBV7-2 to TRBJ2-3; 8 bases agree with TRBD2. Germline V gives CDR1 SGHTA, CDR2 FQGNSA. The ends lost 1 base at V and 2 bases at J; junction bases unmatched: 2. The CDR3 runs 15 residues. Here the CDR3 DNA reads TGTGCCAGCAGCTTAGAGACTAGCGTCACAGATACGCAGTATTTT. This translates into CASSLETSVTDTQYF.

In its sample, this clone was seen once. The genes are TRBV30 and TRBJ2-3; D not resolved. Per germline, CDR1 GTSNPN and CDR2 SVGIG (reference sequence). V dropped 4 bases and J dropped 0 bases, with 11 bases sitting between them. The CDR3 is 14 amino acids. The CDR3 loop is CAWKVGYSTDTQYF. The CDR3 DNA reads TGTGCCTGGAAAGTCGGGTACAGCACAGATACGCAGTATTTT.

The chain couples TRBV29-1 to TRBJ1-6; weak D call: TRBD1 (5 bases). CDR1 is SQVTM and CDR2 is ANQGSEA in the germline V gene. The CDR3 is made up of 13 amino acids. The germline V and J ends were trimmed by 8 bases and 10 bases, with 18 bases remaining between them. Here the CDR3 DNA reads TGCAGCCTCCATAGAGGGGAGCGGTCACCCCTCCACTTT. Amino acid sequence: CSLHRGERSPLHF.

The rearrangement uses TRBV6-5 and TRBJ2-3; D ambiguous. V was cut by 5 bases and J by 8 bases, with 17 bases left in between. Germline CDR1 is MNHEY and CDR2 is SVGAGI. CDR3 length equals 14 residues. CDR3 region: CASSELGAIGTQYF. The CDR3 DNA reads TGTGCCAGCAGTGAATTAGGAGCGATAGGTACGCAGTATTTT.

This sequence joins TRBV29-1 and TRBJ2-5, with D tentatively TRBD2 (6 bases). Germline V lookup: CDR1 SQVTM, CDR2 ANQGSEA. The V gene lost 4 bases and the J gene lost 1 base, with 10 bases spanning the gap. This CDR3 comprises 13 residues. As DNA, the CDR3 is TGCAGCGTTGCTACTAGCACCCAAGAGACCCAGTACTTC. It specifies CSVATSTQETQYF.

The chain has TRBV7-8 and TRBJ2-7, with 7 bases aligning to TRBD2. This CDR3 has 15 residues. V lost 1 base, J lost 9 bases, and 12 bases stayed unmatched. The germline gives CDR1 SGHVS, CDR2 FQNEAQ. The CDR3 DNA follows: TGTGCCAGCAGCTTAGGTTCTGGGGGAGGGTTCGGGCAGTACTTC. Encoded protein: CASSLGSGGGFGQYF.

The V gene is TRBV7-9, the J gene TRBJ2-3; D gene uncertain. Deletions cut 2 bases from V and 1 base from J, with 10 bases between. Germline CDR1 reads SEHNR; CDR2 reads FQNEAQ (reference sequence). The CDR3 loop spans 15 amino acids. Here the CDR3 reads CASSLMTPGTDTQYF. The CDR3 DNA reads TGTGCCAGCAGCTTAATGACCCCGGGCACAGATACGCAGTATTTT.

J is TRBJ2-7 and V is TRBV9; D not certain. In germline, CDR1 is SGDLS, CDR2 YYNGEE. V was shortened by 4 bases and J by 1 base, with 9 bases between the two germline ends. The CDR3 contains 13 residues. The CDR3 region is CASSPGISYEQYF. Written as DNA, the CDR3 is TGTGCCAGCAGCCCTGGGATTTCCTACGAGCAGTACTTC.

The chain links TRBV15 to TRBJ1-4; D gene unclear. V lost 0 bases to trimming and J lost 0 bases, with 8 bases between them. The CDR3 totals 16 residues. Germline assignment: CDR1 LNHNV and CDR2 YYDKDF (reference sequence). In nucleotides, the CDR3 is TGTGCCACCAGCAGAGATCTGACGGCAACTAATGAAAAACTGTTTTTT. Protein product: CATSRDLTATNEKLFF.

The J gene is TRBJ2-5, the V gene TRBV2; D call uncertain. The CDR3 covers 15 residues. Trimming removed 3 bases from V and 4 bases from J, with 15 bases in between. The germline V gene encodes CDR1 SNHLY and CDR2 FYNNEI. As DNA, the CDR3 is TGTGCCAGCAGTGACACGTTCTCTGGCGGAGAGACCCAGTACTTC. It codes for CASSDTFSGGETQYF.

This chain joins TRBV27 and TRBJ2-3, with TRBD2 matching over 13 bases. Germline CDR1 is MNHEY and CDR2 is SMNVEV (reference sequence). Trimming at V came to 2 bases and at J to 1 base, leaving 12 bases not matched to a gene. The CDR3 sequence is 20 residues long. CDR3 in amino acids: CASSLEGGGLAGARTDTQYF. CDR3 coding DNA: TGTGCCAGCAGTTTAGAAGGGGGTGGACTAGCGGGAGCCCGCACAGATACGCAGTATTTT.

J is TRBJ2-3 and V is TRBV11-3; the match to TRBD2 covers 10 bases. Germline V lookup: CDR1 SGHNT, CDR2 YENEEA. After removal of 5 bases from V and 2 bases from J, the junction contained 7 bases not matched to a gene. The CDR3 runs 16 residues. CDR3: CASSKGTSETTDTQYF. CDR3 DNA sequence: TGTGCCAGCAGCAAAGGGACTAGCGAAACCACAGATACGCAGTATTTT.

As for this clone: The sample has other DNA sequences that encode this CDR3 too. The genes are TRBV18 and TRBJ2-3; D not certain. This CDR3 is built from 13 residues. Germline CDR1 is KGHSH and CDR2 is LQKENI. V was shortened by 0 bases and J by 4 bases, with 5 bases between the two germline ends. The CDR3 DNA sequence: TGTGCCAGCTCACCACCGTCGGCAGATACGCAGTATTTT. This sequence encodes CASSPPSADTQYF.

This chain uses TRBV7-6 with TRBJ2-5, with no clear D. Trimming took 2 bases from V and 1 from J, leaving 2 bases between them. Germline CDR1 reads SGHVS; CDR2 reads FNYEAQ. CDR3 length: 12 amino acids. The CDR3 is CASSLLQETQYF. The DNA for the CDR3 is TGTGCCAGCAGCTTACTCCAAGAGACCCAGTACTTC. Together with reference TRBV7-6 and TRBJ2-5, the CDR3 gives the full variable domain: GAGVSQSPRYKVTKRGQDVALRCDPISGHVSLYWYRQALGQGPEFLTYFNYEAQQDKSGLPNDRFSAERPEGSISTLTIQRTEQRDSAMYRCASSLLQETQYFGPGTRLLVL.